This T cell receptor beta chain was identified during a study of blood T cell repertoires in COVID-19 (dated by TCRdb to about 2020). Notes on the research overall: Collaborator samples came from the United States, Italy and Spain and covered acute and convalescent phases of COVID-19. The samples were drawn from the first 160 participants of the ongoing ImmuneRACE study and from under 1,500 subjects provided by 6 global collaborators. Subjects who had been exposed to COVID-19, were actively infected with it, or had recovered from it provided the deeply sampled blood TCRbeta repertoires that made up the dataset. The repertoires were released in a freely available public database intended as a resource for research on the immune response to SARS-CoV-2. A de-identified subject ID, COVID-19 status, age in years and sex were almost always included in the sample metadata. The prospective study material was composed of cDNA or gDNA derived from T cells, B-cell-depleted T cells, or PBMCs. Where available, HLA class I and class II types were obtained from metadata supplied by the sample provider rather than from assay-based typing. Here is what the overall study found, with its caveats: How much clinical and demographic metadata was included differed by source and by participant, and the metadata was provided uncurated.

Notes on this clone: Its antigen is currently not known. There are no base qualities to consult, and no much larger clone falls within one base.

TCRbeta CDR3 regions were amplified from genomic DNA by means of the immunoSEQ Assay, a bias-controlled multiplex PCR. Per the source publication's procedure: The number of nucleated cells in each sample was estimated from the amplification of reference gene primers within the assay. To quantify the absolute abundance of each unique TCRbeta CDR3 rearrangement, sequence reads were collapsed and filtered. For each sample, productive Simpson clonality was calculated as the square root of Simpson's diversity index over productive rearrangements. Here the immuneACCESS table is served through TCRdb, limited to in-frame sequences with V and J called. Missing clones are a known gap in these copies; in checked studies unresolved V genes cover under half, and the rest lacks a known reason. Clonal size and the V and J genes are those of that table, whereas D and trimming came from the DNA. In all, the sample holds 270,000 or so clones, and roughly 93% of those were seen once. The ten largest make up approximately 2.5% of the sample.

Per the germline V gene, MDHEN is the CDR1 and SYDVKM is the CDR2. V is cut by 2 bases and J by 13 bases, and the space between the germline ends is 12 bases. There are 12 amino acids in the CDR3, from cysteine to phenylalanine inclusive. The read is trimmed to its CDR3 DNA, 36 bases read in frame from base 1. In the prospective study, participants were about 18 to 90 years old, resided in about 25 geographic areas of the United States, and were enrolled through a virtual design. Cohort assignment in the prospective study relied on participant-reported clinical history from a screening survey and a study questionnaire. Mobile phlebotomists in the prospective study collected whole blood, serum and a nasopharyngeal or oropharyngeal swab from every participant. Prospective study participants could optionally give additional blood draws and questionnaires over a roughly two-month period. Blood samples from the prospective study were shipped frozen or at room temperature prior to DNA extraction.

The sequencing sample was made of PBMCs or T cells enriched from blood (not recorded which). Recombination joined TRBV28 with TRBJ1-5; no D segment can be confidently identified. This receptor was obtained from a woman in her thirties or forties with acute COVID-19. The CDR3 in this case is CASSLVVGPQHF. The DNA is TGTGCCAGCAGTTTAGTTGTTGGCCCACAGCATTTT.